This T cell receptor beta chain is from a study of cytomegalovirus exposure and HLA in healthy donors. The CDR3 extends over 14 amino acids. V was trimmed by 4 bases and J by 6 bases, leaving 15 bases between them. The V gene's germline CDR1 is SGHDN and CDR2 FVKESK. PCR was performed using 60 Vbeta and 13 Jbeta primers. Original handling: Later work found around 80 million unique TCR beta chains, with roughly 11 million shared. Libraries were prepared by immunoSEQ multiplex PCR; TCRdb keeps only in-frame clonotypes and omits some of them. Clone size and V and J calls were adopted from that table, with D and trimming inferred from the DNA. There are about 40,000 clones in the sample; 60% to 75% occur only once, and around 4% lies in the top ten. As concerns this clone: Its cognate antigen is unknown.

Broader study findings: Most TCR beta V segments were productive about 87% or about 30% of the time in an earlier analysis. A later analysis linked about 17,000 TCR beta sequences to HLA alleles at 0.05 false discovery rate.

The chain employs TRBV14 and TRBJ1-1; D call uncertain. Sequenced material: PBMCs. This TCR came from a man between 40 and 49 years old in good health and CMV-seronegative. The DNA of the CDR3 is TGTGCCAGCAGCCTTGGCCCTCCTCTCGCTGAAGCTTTCTTT. Residues: CASSLGPPLAEAFF.